This TCR beta chain was sequenced for a study of preoperative IRX-2 immunotherapy in early breast cancer. The protocol was immunoSEQ multiplex PCR, while the TCRdb copy is restricted to in-frame clones and leaves out a portion. The sample holds more than 20,000 clones, just under 80% seen once. This CDR3 comprises 14 residues. The germline gives CDR1 SGHNT, CDR2 YENEEA. Trimming cost V 3 bases and J 5 bases; bases outside gene matches: 6. The treatment was: preoperative locoregional IRX-2 cytokine immunotherapy. Patients received preoperative, locoregional IRX-2 cytokine immunotherapy in a phase Ib study.

The source is a human donor with breast cancer. This sample comprised lymph node tissue, obtained before IRX-2 immunotherapy. V gene TRBV11-3 combines with J gene TRBJ1-1; 7 positions agree with TRBD1. Here the CDR3 DNA reads TGTGCCAGCAGCTTGCGAGGGGGCGCGACTGAAGCTTTCTTT. Translating gives CASSLRGGATEAFF.